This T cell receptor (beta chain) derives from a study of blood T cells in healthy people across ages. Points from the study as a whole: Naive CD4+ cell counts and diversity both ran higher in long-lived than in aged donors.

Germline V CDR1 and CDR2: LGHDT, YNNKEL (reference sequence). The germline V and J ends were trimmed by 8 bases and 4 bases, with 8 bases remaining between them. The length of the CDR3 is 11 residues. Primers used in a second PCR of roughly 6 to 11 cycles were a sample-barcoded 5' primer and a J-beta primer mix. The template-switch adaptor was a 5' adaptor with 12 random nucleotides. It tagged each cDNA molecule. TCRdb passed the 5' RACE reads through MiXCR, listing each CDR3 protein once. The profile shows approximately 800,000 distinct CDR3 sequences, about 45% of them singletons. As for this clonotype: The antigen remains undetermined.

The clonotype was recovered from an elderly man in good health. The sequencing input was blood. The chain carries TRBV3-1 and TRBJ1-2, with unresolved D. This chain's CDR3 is CASYAPYGYTF. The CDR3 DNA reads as TGTGCCAGCTATGCGCCCTATGGCTACACCTTC.